This T cell receptor (beta chain) was sequenced in a study of cytomegalovirus exposure and HLA in healthy donors. The wider study: Among a few hundred genotyped donors, about 85% fell in the Caucasian-associated ancestry cluster. Notes on the study in general: Despite most TCR sequences being rare, some public TCRs occurred in many donors. Later work found that TCR association rates differed between HLA loci; DRB1 had the most and HLA-C the fewest. Most CMV-associated TCR beta chains were later found to appear HLA-restricted.

In the PCR, 60 Vbeta and 13 Jbeta primers were used. Method: immunoSEQ multiplex PCR; TCRdb's copy keeps in-frame clones and lacks some. The table records about 160,000 clones, 70% to 80% of them present only once. Comment on this clone: Its antigen is unidentified.

Germline-derived CDR1 and CDR2 are SGDLS and YYNGEE. This CDR3 region has 12 residues. The ends were cut back, 7 bases at V and 6 bases at J, with 13 bases in the middle. The origin of this receptor is a woman aged 45 to 65 in good health and CMV-seronegative. Material: PBMCs. V and J are TRBV9 and TRBJ1-1; tentative D call: TRBD1 (6 bases). CDR3 bases: TGTGCCAGCGGGAAGGGGGTGGCTGAAGCTTTCTTT. Its translation is CASGKGVAEAFF. The whole variable domain, remainder taken from reference TRBV9 and TRBJ1-1, is DSGVTQTPKHLITATGQRVTLRCSPRSGDLSVYWYQQSLDQGLQFLIQYYNGEERAKGNILERFSAQQFPDLHSELNLSSLELGDSALYFCASGKGVAEAFFGQGTRLTVV.